The 27 T cell receptor beta chains below come from one sample, sequenced in a study of shared clonotypes between healthy human individuals (dated by TCRdb to the early 2020s). The library was generated by the immunoSEQ multiplex PCR assay. Drawn from immuneACCESS, this table holds only the in-frame rearrangements with V and J called that TCRdb kept. Clones are partly lost; checked studies trace under half to an unresolved V gene and leave the rest unexplained. In this sample the table shows hundreds of thousands of clones, about 91% of which occur a single time. The top ten hold less than 25% of the sample. For the CD8 naive samples, CD45RO-negative cells were positively selected for CCR7, yielding a CD45RA+CCR7+ population from which TemRA cells were excluded. Sequenced sample: naive CD8+ T cells sorted from blood. The cell subset or site label of this sample denotes: CD45RA+CCR7+. These receptors all stem from a man younger than 45 in good health.

V and J are TRBV27 and TRBJ2-7; D remains ambiguous. CDR3 size: 16 residues. The V end lost 2 bases, the J end lost 0 bases, and 14 bases lay between the germline ends. CDR1 and CDR2 (germline): MNHEY, SMNVEV (reference sequence). This CDR3 is CASSLLATFSSYEQYF. As DNA, the CDR3 is TGTGCCAGCAGTTTACTGGCTACGTTTAGCTCCTACGAGCAGTACTTC.

The genes are TRBV5-1 and TRBJ2-1, with 10 positions matching TRBD2. The J segment lost 1 base and the V segment lost 1 base, leaving 5 bases of the junction unmatched. The CDR3 consists of 17 residues. Germline V CDR1 and CDR2: SGHRS, YFSETQ. This CDR3 reads CASSLWASGSSYNEQFF. DNA for the CDR3: TGCGCCAGCAGCTTGTGGGCTAGCGGGAGTTCCTACAATGAGCAGTTCTTC.

The rearrangement links TRBV27 to TRBJ2-3, with no clear D. V was pared by 7 bases and J by 2 bases, with 10 bases between. Germline values: CDR1 MNHEY, CDR2 SMNVEV (reference sequence). The CDR3 covers 13 residues. The CDR3 DNA follows: TGTGCCAGCACCGGGTTTATCACAGATACGCAGTATTTT. Translating it yields CASTGFITDTQYF.

This sequence joins TRBV6-6 and TRBJ2-1; possible D gene TRBD2, 5 bases. The germline V gene has CDR1 MNHNY and CDR2 SVGAGI (reference sequence). Trimming cost V 0 bases and J 6 bases, with 15 bases left between them. This CDR3 has 16 amino acids. For the CDR3, the DNA is TGTGCCAGCAGTTACTCGCGTGAGAGGGCTGCCAATGAGCAGTTCTTC. Translating it yields CASSYSRERAANEQFF.

This clone is a singleton in its sample. The rearrangement joins TRBV7-9 to TRBJ2-5; tentative D call: TRBD1 (6 bases). Per the germline V gene, CDR1 is SEHNR and CDR2 is FQNEAQ (reference sequence). The CDR3 contains 15 residues. V lost 4 bases and J lost 3, with 15 bases in between. Here the CDR3 DNA reads TGTGCCAGCAGCTCAAAGGGGGAGAGAAAAGAGACCCAGTACTTC. Protein: CASSSKGERKETQYF.

The chain links TRBV21-1 to TRBJ1-2; TRBD1 reflects the table's D call only, with no check against the DNA. TRBV21-1 is labeled a pseudogene. This CDR3 is built from 12 residues. CDR3 amino acids: CASLDSYYGYTF. The CDR3 nucleotides read TGTGCCAGCCTGGACAGCTACTATGGCTACACCTTC.

V is TRBV29-1 and J is TRBJ1-2; 7 bases align to TRBD1. In germline, CDR1 is SQVTM, CDR2 ANQGSEA. The length of the CDR3 is 15 residues. The J segment lost 3 bases and the V segment lost 3 bases, leaving 10 bases of the junction unmatched. The CDR3 DNA reads TGCAGCGTTGAGACCCCGGGAGGACAGGACTATGGCTACACCTTC. This encodes CSVETPGGQDYGYTF.

The rearrangement uses TRBV6-5 and TRBJ2-5; D gene ambiguous. The tail of the sequence fits TRBJ2-7 better, so the J call may be wrong. There are 12 residues in the CDR3. Germline V lookup: CDR1 MNHEY, CDR2 SVGAGI. This CDR3 reads CASKGTGYEQYF. The CDR3 DNA follows: TGTGCCAGCAAGGGAACTGGGTACGAGCAGTACTTC.

The CDR3 region is CASSWEGFSGNTIYF. CDR3 DNA sequence: TGTGCCAGCAGCTGGGAAGGGTTCTCTGGAAACACCATATATTTT. The J gene is TRBJ1-3, the V gene TRBV7-4; D uncertain. The CDR3 spans 15 residues. V was trimmed by 4 bases and J by 0 bases, leaving 10 bases between them. CDR1 is SGHVT, CDR2 SQSDAQ, per germline. Filled out from reference TRBV7-4 and TRBJ1-3, the complete variable domain reads GAGVSQSPRYKVAKRGRDVALRCDSISGHVTLYWYRQTLGQGSEVLTYSQSDAQRDKSGRPSGRFSAERPERSVSTLKIQRTEQGDSAVYLCASSWEGFSGNTIYFGEGSWLTVV.

The chain employs TRBV18 and TRBJ2-1, with 8 nucleotides matching TRBD2. This CDR3 contains 15 residues. J lost 7 bases, V lost 2 bases, and 7 bases had no gene match. Germline-derived CDR1 and CDR2 are KGHSH and LQKENI. The CDR3 DNA reads as TGTGCCAGCTCACCAGCTGCGGGAGGATGGAATGAGCAGTTCTTC. Residues: CASSPAAGGWNEQFF.

This clone was counted a single time. The chain carries TRBV4-3 and TRBJ2-1; TRBD1 matches 10 bases. There are 17 residues in the CDR3. Per the germline V gene, CDR1 is LGHNA and CDR2 is YSLEER. V was pared by 1 base and J by 5 bases, with 8 bases of the junction left unmatched. The CDR3 DNA sequence: TGCGCCAGCAGCCAAGGCCTTGGACAGGGGGGCCACAATGAGCAGTTCTTC. It is translated as CASSQGLGQGGHNEQFF.

The gene calls are TRBV19 and TRBJ2-7, with D perhaps matching TRBD1 (5 bases). Trimming removed 6 bases at V and 4 bases at J, with 19 bases between. CDR3 size: 15 residues. Germline CDR1 reads LNHDA; CDR2 reads SQIVND (reference sequence). As DNA, the CDR3 is TGTGCCAGTAGCCCTCAGACAGTTGGAGTGTACGAGCAGTACTTC. It is translated as CASSPQTVGVYEQYF.

CDR3 sequence reads: CASSAPLFRDSHRSGYTF. DNA of the CDR3: TGTGCCAGCAGTGCCCCTTTGTTCCGGGACTCCCATCGATCTGGCTACACCTTC. This rearrangement joins TRBV6-1 to TRBJ1-2; tentatively, D is TRBD1 (5 bases). Germline loops: CDR1 MNHNS, CDR2 SASEGT. V lost 4 bases, J lost 7 bases, and 28 bases lay in between. This CDR3 region has 18 residues.

The J gene is TRBJ2-1, the V gene TRBV7-9; D not certain. This CDR3 is 13 amino acids long. Germline CDR1 is SEHNR and CDR2 is FQNEAQ (reference sequence). Trimming shortened V by 1 base and J by 8 bases, and 9 bases separated the two germline ends. The CDR3 sequence is CASSLEGRDEQFF. The CDR3 bases are TGTGCCAGCAGCTTAGAAGGCCGCGATGAGCAGTTCTTC.

This chain joins TRBV27 and TRBJ2-7, with unresolved D. Germline loops: CDR1 MNHEY, CDR2 SMNVEV (reference sequence). There are 15 residues in the CDR3. V was shortened by 0 bases and J by 4 bases, with 13 bases between the two germline ends. The CDR3 loop reads CASSLSPASVYEQYF. The CDR3 DNA reads TGTGCCAGCAGTTTATCTCCAGCGTCGGTTTACGAGCAGTACTTC.

V is TRBV27 and J is TRBJ1-2, with 7 bases identical to TRBD1. Germline CDR1 reads MNHEY; CDR2 reads SMNVEV (reference sequence). This CDR3 contains 14 residues. The trim removed 5 bases at V and 6 bases at J, leaving 9 bases unmatched. The CDR3 is CASSRPGGGDGYTF. The CDR3 DNA reads as TGTGCCAGCAGTAGGCCGGGAGGGGGCGATGGCTACACCTTC.

The gene calls are TRBV7-2 and TRBJ1-1; TRBD1 agrees at 11 bases. Losses at the gene ends were 5 bases for V and 2 bases for J; bases not matched to a gene: 4. The germline V gene encodes CDR1 SGHTA and CDR2 FQGNSA. The CDR3 has 15 residues. CDR3 amino acids: CASSIGQGANTEAFF. The CDR3 bases are TGTGCCAGCAGCATTGGACAGGGGGCCAACACTGAAGCTTTCTTT.

The rearrangement uses TRBV4-3 and TRBJ2-3; 8 bases align to TRBD2. This CDR3 is built from 16 residues. Trimming took 0 bases from V and 4 from J; bases not matched to a gene: 6. In germline, CDR1 is LGHNA, CDR2 YSLEER. This CDR3 is CASSQETGGIADTQYF. The CDR3 DNA sequence: TGCGCCAGCAGCCAAGAGACGGGAGGGATCGCAGATACGCAGTATTTT.

As regards this clone: The junction and the germline gene differ at one end; a read error may be behind it. The V gene is TRBV6-1, the J gene TRBJ2-7; 11 bases are a match to TRBD2. CDR1 and CDR2 (germline): MNHNS, SASEGT. The CDR3 sequence is 15 residues long. CDR3 coding DNA: TGTGCCAGCAGTCCCCAGCTACTAGCGGGAGTTGGCCGCGACTTC. Translation gives CASSPQLLAGVGRDF.

The CDR3 bases are TGTGCCAGCAGCGTAACCTCGGCCGGCCCCGACTATGGCTACACCTTC. Translation: CASSVTSAGPDYGYTF. The rearrangement joins TRBV9 to TRBJ1-2, with unresolved D. V dropped 1 base and J dropped 3 bases, with 16 bases sitting between them. The CDR3 extends over 16 amino acids. CDR1 is SGDLS, CDR2 YYNGEE, per germline.

The V and J genes are TRBV10-3 and TRBJ2-2, with D possibly TRBD2 on 5 matching bases. The germline gives CDR1 ENHRY, CDR2 SYGVKD. V lost 3 bases, J lost 6 bases, and 17 bases lay in between. The CDR3 sequence is 16 residues long. CDR3 sequence reads: CAISETLAGFAGELFF. CDR3 bases: TGTGCCATCAGTGAAACTCTAGCTGGGTTTGCCGGGGAGCTGTTTTTT.

This chain joins TRBV7-9 and TRBJ1-5, with TRBD1 matching 8 bases. Per germline, CDR1 SEHNR and CDR2 FQNEAQ (reference sequence). V lost 5 bases to trimming and J lost 6 bases; unmatched junction nucleotides: 15. This CDR3 region has 17 residues. The CDR3 here is CASSLTPGQGATQPQHF. DNA for the CDR3: TGTGCCAGCAGCCTCACGCCAGGACAGGGAGCCACTCAGCCCCAGCATTTT.

The chain recombines TRBV2 with TRBJ2-7; D is possibly TRBD2 (6 bases). V was clipped by 3 bases and J by 2 bases, with 11 bases between them. The CDR3 has 14 amino acids. Germline CDR1 is SNHLY and CDR2 is FYNNEI. For the CDR3, the DNA is TGTGCCAGCAGTGAGGAGGGTTGGCCCTACGAGCAGTACTTC. Translation gives CASSEEGWPYEQYF.

The chain combines TRBV6-5 with TRBJ2-1, with 8 bases matching TRBD1. The CDR3 length is 13 residues. Trimming at V came to 2 bases and at J to 9 bases, leaving 3 bases not matched to a gene. Per the germline V gene, CDR1 is MNHEY and CDR2 is SVGAGI. The CDR3 sequence: CASSYQGQGEQFF. The CDR3 region has the DNA TGTGCCAGCAGTTACCAAGGACAGGGTGAGCAGTTCTTC.

This chain uses TRBV7-9 with TRBJ2-2, with unresolved D. Trimming pared 6 bases from V and 0 bases from J, leaving 8 bases between. The CDR3 is made up of 14 amino acids. Germline CDR1 and CDR2: SEHNR and FQNEAQ (reference sequence). The CDR3 region is CASRTTANTGELFF. The CDR3, as DNA: TGTGCCAGCAGGACGACGGCGAACACCGGGGAGCTGTTTTTT.

J is TRBJ2-1 and V is TRBV7-2, with D unclear. V lost 1 base and J lost 4, with 8 bases in between. This CDR3 has 14 residues. The germline CDR1 and CDR2 sequences are SGHTA and FQGNSA. The CDR3 sequence is CASSLGQAYNEQFF. In nucleotides, the CDR3 is TGTGCCAGCAGCTTAGGGCAGGCATACAATGAGCAGTTCTTC. Variable domain in full (rest from reference TRBV7-2 and TRBJ2-1): GAGVSQSPSNKVTEKGKDVELRCDPISGHTALYWYRQSLGQGLEFLIYFQGNSAPDKSGLPSDRFSAERTGGSVSTLTIQRTQQEDSAVYLCASSLGQAYNEQFFGPGTRLTVL.

The V gene is TRBV29-1, the J gene TRBJ2-2; TRBD1 aligns across 9 bases. CDR1 is SQVTM, CDR2 ANQGSEA, per germline. The CDR3 is made up of 15 amino acids. The V segment lost 2 bases and the J segment 4 bases; nucleotides outside the gene matches: 5. The CDR3 DNA reads as TGCAGCGTTGAAAGAGGGACAGGGTTCACCGGGGAGCTGTTTTTT. Amino acids: CSVERGTGFTGELFF.